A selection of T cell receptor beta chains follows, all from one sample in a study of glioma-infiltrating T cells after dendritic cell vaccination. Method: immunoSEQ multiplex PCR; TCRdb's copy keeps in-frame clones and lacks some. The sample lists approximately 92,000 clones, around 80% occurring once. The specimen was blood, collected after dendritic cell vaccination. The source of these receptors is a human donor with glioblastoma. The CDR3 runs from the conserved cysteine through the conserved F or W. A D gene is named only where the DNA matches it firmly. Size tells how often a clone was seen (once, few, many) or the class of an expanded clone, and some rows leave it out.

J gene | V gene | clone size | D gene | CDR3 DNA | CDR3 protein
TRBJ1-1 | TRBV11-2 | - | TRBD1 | TGTGCCAGCAGTTCGAGGGGGCTGGGAACTGAAGCTTTCTTT | CASSSRGLGTEAFF
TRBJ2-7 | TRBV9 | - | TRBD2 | TGTGCCAGCGGCGTAGACGGCGGGAGTTTCTACGAGCAGTACTTC | CASGVDGGSFYEQYF
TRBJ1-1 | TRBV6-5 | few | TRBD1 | TGTGCCAGCAGTTACTCGGGACAGGGGATTGAAGCTTTCTTT | CASSYSGQGIEAFF
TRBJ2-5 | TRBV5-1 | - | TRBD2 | TGCGCCAGCAGCTTAGGGAGTAGCGGGGGGGAGACCCAGTACTTC | CASSLGSSGGETQYF
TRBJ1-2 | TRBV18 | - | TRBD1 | TGTGCCAGCTCGAACAGGGGGAACTATGGCTACACCTTC | CASSNRGNYGYTF
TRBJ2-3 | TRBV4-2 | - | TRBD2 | TGTGCCAGCAGCCAAGCTCTTTCCGGGACTACAGCCACAGATACGCAGTATTTT | CASSQALSGTTATDTQYF
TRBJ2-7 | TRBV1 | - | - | TGCACCAGCAGCCACGACCGTTTTAGGGGTCTCTCCTACGAGCAGTACTTC | CTSSHDRFRGLSYEQYF
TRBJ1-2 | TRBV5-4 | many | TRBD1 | TGTGCCAGCAGCCTACAGGGGGGCGGCTATGGCTACACCTTC | CASSLQGGGYGYTF
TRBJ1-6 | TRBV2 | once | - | TGTGCCAGCAGTGTCGGGGAATTTAATTCACCCCTCCACTTT | CASSVGEFNSPLHF
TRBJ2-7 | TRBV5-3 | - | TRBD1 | TGTGCCAGAAGCTTCTCGGGACAGGGGACGTACGAGCAGTACTTC | CARSFSGQGTYEQYF
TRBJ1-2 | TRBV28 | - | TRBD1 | TGTGCCAGCAGTCCGGGGACAGGCGAATATGGCTACACCTTC | CASSPGTGEYGYTF
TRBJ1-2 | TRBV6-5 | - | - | TGTGCCAGCAGTGAAGCGTCGGGCTATGGCTACACCTTC | CASSEASGYGYTF
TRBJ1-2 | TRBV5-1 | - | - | TGCGCCAGCAGCTTGGGGCAGGTCTATGGCTACACCTTC | CASSLGQVYGYTF
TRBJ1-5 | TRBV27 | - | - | TGTGCCAGCAGTTTAGAGGGAAGGGGGGGTCAGCCCCAGCATTTT | CASSLEGRGGQPQHF
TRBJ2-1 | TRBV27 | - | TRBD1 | TGTGCCAGCAGTTTATCGGCCTACAGGGGTGGGAATGAGCAGTTCTTC | CASSLSAYRGGNEQFF
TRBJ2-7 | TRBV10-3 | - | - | TGTGCCATCAGTGAGTCGATCGCAAGAAGGGACAAGGGCTACGAGCAGTACTTC | CAISESIARRDKGYEQYF
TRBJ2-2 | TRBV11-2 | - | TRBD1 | TGTGCCAGCAGCACCCGGGACAGGAGTTCGTCCGCGAACACCGGGGAGCTGTTTTTT | CASSTRDRSSSANTGELFF
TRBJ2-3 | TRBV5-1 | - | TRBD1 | TGCGCCAGCAGCTTGGACAGGGGGGGCACAGATACGCAGTATTTT | CASSLDRGGTDTQYF
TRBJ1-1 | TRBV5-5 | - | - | TGTGCCAGCAGCGGGGACATTATGAACACTGAAGCTTTCTTT | CASSGDIMNTEAFF
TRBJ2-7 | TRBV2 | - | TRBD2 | TGTGCCACCCATAGCGGGTCCACCTACGAGCAGTACTTC | CATHSGSTYEQYF
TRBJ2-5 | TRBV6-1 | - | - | TGTGCCAGCAGTGGGGGGGGGCCGGGAGAGACCCAGTACTTC | CASSGGGPGETQYF
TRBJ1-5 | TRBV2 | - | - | TGTGCCAGCAAAAAACCGGGACAATCAATTAGCAATCAGCCCCAGCATTTT | CASKKPGQSISNQPQHF
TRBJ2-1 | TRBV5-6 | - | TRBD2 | TGTGCCAGCAGGGGGACTAGCGGGAATAGGTATGAGCAGTTCTTC | CASRGTSGNRYEQFF
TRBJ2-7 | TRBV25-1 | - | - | TGTGCCAGCAGTGACCCTAAATACGAGCAGTACTTC | CASSDPKYEQYF
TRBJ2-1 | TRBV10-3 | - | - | TGTGCCATCAGGCAGGACTCCTACAATGAGCAGTTCTTC | CAIRQDSYNEQFF
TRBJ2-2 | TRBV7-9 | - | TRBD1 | TGTGCCAGCAGCCCATCCGGGACAGGGGGCTCCGGGGAGCTGTTTTTT | CASSPSGTGGSGELFF
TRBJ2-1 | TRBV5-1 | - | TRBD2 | TGCGCCAGCAAATTTCAGGCTAGCGGTTTCAATGAGCAGTTCTTC | CASKFQASGFNEQFF
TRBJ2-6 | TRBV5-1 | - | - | TGCGCCAGCAGCTTGGACTACGGGGGCTCTGGGGCCAACGTCCTGACTTTC | CASSLDYGGSGANVLTF
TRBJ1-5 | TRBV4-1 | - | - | TGCGCCAGCAGCCAAACCGAGAGCAATCAGCCCCAGCATTTT | CASSQTESNQPQHF
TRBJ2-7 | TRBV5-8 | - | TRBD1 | TGTGCCAGCAGCTTGGACAGGGGTAAGCAGTACTTC | CASSLDRGKQYF
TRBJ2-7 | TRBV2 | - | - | TGTGCCAGCACCCGTAGCGGTCACTACGAGCAGTACTTC | CASTRSGHYEQYF
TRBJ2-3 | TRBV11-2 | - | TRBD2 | TGTGCCAGCAGCTTGATAGCGGGAGACCTCACAGATACGCAGTATTTT | CASSLIAGDLTDTQYF
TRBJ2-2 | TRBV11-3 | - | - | TGTGCCAGCAGCTTAGATCTTGGGGGGGCCAGGACCGGGGAGCTGTTTTTT | CASSLDLGGARTGELFF
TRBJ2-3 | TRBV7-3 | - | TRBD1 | TGTGCCAGCAGCGTTAACAGGGGCGATACGCAGTATTTT | CASSVNRGDTQYF
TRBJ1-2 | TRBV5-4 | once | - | TGTGCCAGCAGCCGAGATGGGGGCGGCTACACCTTC | CASSRDGGGYTF
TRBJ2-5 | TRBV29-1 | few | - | TGCAGCGTCGCGGCCCAGGGTAGAGAGACCCAGTACTTC | CSVAAQGRETQYF
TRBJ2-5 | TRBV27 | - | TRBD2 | TGTGCCAGCAGGGGGGGGATTCCCCAAGAGACCCAGTACTTC | CASRGGIPQETQYF
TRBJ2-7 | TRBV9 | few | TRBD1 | TGTGCCAGCAGCGCCGGCCACGGGACAGGGATCTACGAGCAGTACTTC | CASSAGHGTGIYEQYF
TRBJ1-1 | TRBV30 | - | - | TGTGCCTGGAGTGCTACAGGGAGCAGTGAAGCTTTCTTT | CAWSATGSSEAFF
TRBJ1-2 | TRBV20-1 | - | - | TGCAGTCCCGGGACATCCGGCTACACCTTC | CSPGTSGYTF
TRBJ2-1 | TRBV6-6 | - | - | TGTGCCAGCAGTTATGGCCTGGCTGAGCAGTTCTTC | CASSYGLAEQFF
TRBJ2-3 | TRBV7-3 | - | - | TGTGCCAGCAGCTTAGCGGGGCTCACAGATACGCAGTATTTT | CASSLAGLTDTQYF
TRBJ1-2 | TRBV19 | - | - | TGTGCCAGCACAGGCAGAAACTATGGCTACACCTTC | CASTGRNYGYTF
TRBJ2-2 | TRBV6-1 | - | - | TGTGCCAGCATTCGGGACTTCACGAACACCGGGGAGCTGTTTTTT | CASIRDFTNTGELFF
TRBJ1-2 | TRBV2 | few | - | TGTGCCAGGACTCAGGGTATAGGTAACTATGGCTACACCTTC | CARTQGIGNYGYTF
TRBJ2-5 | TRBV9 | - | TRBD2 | TGTGCCAGCAGCGTAACCAGCGGGAGGGCCGGAGAGACCCAGTACTTC | CASSVTSGRAGETQYF
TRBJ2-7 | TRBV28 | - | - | TGTGCCAGCAGTTTAGGTACACGGCGGAGCTCCTACGAGCAGTACTTC | CASSLGTRRSSYEQYF
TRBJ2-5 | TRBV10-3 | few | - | TGTGCCATCAGTGAGTCGACAAGGAGTGGGAGGGAGACCCAGTACTTC | CAISESTRSGRETQYF
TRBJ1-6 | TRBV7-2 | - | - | TGTGCCAGCAGCTTAGCGGGTACAGGGACTAATTCACCCCTCCACTTT | CASSLAGTGTNSPLHF
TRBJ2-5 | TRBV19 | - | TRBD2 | TGTGCCAGTAGTCAAACCCTAGCGGGGGGGCCCCAAGAGACCCAGTACTTC | CASSQTLAGGPQETQYF
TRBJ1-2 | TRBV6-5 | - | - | TGTGCCAGCAGTTATGATCCGGGTGTATATGGCTACACCTTC | CASSYDPGVYGYTF
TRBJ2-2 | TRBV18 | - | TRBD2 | TGTGCCAGCTCAGGACTAGCGCGAGACACCGGGGAGCTGTTTTTT | CASSGLARDTGELFF
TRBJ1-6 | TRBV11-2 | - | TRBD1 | TGTGCCAGCAGCTTAGGGGGACAGGGGAATTCACCCCTCCACTTT | CASSLGGQGNSPLHF